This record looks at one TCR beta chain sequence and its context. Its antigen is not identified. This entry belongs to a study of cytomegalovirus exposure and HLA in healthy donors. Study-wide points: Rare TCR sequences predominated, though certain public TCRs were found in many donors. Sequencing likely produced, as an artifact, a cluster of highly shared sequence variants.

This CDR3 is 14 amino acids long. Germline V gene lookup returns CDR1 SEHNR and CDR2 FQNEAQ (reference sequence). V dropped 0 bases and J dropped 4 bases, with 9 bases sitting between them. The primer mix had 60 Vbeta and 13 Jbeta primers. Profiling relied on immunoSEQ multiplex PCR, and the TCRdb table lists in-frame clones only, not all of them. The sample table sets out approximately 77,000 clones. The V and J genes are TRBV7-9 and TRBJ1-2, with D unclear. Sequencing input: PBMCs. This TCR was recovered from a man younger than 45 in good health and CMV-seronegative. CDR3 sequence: CASSLAGRSYGYTF. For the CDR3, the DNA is TGTGCCAGCAGCTTAGCGGGGAGGAGCTATGGCTACACCTTC.